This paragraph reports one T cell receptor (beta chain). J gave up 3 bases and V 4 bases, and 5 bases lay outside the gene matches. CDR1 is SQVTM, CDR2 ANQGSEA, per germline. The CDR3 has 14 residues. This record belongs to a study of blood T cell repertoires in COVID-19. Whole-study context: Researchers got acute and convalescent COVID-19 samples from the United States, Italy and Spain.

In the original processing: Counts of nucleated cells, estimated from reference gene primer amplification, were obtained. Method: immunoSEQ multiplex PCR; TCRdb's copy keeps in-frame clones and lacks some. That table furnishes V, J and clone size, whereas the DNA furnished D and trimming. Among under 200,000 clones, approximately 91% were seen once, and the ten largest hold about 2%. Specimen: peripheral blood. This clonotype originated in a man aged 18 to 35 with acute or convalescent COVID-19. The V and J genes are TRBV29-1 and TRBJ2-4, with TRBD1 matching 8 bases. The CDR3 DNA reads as TGCAGCGTTGGTTCAGGGGGCGGCAAAAACATTCAGTACTTC. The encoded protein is CSVGSGGGKNIQYF.